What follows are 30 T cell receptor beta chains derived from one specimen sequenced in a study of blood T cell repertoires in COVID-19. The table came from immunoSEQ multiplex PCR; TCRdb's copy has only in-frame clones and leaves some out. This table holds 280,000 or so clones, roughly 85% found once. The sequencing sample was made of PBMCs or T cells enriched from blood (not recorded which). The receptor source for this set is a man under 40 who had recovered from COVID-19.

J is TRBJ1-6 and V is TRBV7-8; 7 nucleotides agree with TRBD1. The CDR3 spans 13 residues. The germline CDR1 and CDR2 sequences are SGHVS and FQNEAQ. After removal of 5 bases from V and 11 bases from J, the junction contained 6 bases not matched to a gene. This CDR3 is CASSMTGLPPLHF. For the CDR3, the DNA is TGTGCCAGCAGCATGACAGGGCTCCCACCCCTCCACTTT.

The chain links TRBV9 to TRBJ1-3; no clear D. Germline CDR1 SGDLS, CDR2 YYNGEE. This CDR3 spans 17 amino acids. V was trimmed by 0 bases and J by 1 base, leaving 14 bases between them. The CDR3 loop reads CASSVGPGTASGNTIYF. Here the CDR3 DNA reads TGTGCCAGCAGCGTAGGCCCAGGCACGGCGTCTGGAAACACCATATATTTT.

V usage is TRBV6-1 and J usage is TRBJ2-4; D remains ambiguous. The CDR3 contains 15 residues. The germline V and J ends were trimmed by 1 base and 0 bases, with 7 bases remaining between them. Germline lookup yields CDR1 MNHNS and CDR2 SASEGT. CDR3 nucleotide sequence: TGTGCCAGCAGTGAAGGGAGCTTAGCCAAAAACATTCAGTACTTC. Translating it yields CASSEGSLAKNIQYF.

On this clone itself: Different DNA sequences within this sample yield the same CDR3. The CDR3 spells CASSLGQGADGYTF. For the CDR3, the DNA is TGTGCCAGCAGCTTGGGACAGGGGGCCGATGGCTACACCTTC. J is TRBJ1-2 and V is TRBV7-9; 12 bases are a match to TRBD1. CDR1 and CDR2 (germline): SEHNR, FQNEAQ (reference sequence). The CDR3 sequence is 14 residues long. Unmatched junction bases numbered 2, after V lost 3 bases and J lost 6 bases.

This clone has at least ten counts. DNA for the CDR3: TGTGCCAGCAGCAGAGGACTAACGGAGCACACCGGGGAGCTGTTTTTT. This gives the protein CASSRGLTEHTGELFF. This chain uses TRBV9 with TRBJ2-2; D might be TRBD2 (6 bases). Germline-derived CDR1 and CDR2 are SGDLS and YYNGEE. V was trimmed by 4 bases and J by 3 bases, leaving 16 bases between them. This CDR3 comprises 16 residues.

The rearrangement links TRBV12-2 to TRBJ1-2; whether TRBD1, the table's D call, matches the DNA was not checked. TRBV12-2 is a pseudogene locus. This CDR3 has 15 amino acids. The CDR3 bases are TGTGCAAGTCGCTCTACAGGGACGGTAGACTATGGCTACACCTTC. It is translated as CASRSTGTVDYGYTF.

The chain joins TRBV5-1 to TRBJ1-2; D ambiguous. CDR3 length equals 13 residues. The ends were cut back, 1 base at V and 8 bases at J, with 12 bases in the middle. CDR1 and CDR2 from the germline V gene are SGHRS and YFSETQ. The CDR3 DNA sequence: TGCGCCAGCAGCTTGAAAGGGAGCAAGGGCTACACCTTC. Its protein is CASSLKGSKGYTF.

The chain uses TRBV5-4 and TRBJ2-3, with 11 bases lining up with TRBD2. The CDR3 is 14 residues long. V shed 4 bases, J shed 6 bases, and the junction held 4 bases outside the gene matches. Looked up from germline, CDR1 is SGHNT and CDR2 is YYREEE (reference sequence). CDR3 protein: CASSDTSGGDTQYF. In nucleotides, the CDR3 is TGTGCCAGCAGCGATACTAGCGGGGGCGATACGCAGTATTTT.

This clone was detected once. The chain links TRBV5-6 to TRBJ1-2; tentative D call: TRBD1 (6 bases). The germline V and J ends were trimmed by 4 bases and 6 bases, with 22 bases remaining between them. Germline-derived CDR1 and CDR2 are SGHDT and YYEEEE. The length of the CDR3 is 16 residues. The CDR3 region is CASSPGQIFLFDGYTF. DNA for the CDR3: TGTGCCAGCAGCCCCGGACAGATCTTCCTATTCGATGGCTACACCTTC.

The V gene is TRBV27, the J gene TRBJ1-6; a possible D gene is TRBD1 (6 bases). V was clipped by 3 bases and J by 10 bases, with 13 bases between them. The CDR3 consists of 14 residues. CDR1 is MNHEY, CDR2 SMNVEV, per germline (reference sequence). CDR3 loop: CASSFAQGASPLHF. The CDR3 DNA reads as TGTGCCAGCAGTTTCGCACAGGGCGCGTCACCCCTCCACTTT.

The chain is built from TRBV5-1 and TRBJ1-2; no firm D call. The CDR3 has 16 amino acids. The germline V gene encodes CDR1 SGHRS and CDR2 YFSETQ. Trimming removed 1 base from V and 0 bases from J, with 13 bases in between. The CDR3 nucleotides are TGCGCCAGCAGCTTGAGTTCGACACCCGCTAACTATGGCTACACCTTC. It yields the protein CASSLSSTPANYGYTF.

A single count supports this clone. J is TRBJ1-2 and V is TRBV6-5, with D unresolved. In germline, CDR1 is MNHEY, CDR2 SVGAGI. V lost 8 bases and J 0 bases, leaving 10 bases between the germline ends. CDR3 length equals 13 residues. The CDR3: CASLWGANYGYTF. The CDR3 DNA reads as TGTGCCAGCTTGTGGGGAGCTAACTATGGCTACACCTTC.

In nucleotides, the CDR3 is TGTGCCAGCAGCGTCAGCCAGGGCAGGCGCGAGCAGTACTTC. Translation: CASSVSQGRREQYF. The chain combines TRBV9 with TRBJ2-7; the D gene is possibly TRBD1 (5 bases). The CDR3 runs 14 residues. The germline V gene encodes CDR1 SGDLS and CDR2 YYNGEE. Trimming took off 2 bases at V and 6 bases at J, with 15 bases between the two ends.

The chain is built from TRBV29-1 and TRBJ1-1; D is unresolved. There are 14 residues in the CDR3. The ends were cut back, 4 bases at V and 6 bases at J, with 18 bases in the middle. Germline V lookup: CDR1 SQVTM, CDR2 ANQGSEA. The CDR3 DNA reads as TGCAGCGTTGGCCACAGTTCCGACGTGCCTGAAGCTTTCTTT. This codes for CSVGHSSDVPEAFF.

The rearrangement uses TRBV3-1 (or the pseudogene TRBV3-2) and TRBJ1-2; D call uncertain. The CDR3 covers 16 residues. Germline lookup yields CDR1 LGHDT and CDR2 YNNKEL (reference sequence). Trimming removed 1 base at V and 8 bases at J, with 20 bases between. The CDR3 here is CASSQGGPGRLLGYTF. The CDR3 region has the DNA TGTGCCAGCAGCCAAGGAGGTCCCGGAAGACTATTGGGCTACACCTTC.

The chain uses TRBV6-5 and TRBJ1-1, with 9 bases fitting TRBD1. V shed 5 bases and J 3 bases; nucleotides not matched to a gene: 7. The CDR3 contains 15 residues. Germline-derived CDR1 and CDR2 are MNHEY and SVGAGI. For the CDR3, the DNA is TGTGCCAGCAGTACGGGGACAGGGTCCGACACTGAAGCTTTCTTT. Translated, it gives CASSTGTGSDTEAFF.

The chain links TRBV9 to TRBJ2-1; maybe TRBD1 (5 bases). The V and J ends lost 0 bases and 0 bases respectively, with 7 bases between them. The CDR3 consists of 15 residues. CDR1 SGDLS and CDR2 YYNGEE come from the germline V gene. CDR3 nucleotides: TGTGCCAGCAGCGTAGAAGGGGCCTCCTACAATGAGCAGTTCTTC. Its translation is CASSVEGASYNEQFF.

Written as DNA, the CDR3 is TGCAGCGTTGAAGGGCATCTGAACACTGAAGCTTTCTTT. It codes for CSVEGHLNTEAFF. The rearrangement uses TRBV29-1 and TRBJ1-1; D call uncertain. Germline V gives CDR1 SQVTM, CDR2 ANQGSEA. This CDR3 is built from 13 residues. Trimming shortened V by 1 base and J by 0 bases, and 6 bases separated the two germline ends.

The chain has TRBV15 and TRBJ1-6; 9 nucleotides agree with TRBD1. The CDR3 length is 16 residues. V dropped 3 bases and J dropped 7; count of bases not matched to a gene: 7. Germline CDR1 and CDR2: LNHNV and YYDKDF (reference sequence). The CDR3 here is CATSSAPGTGNSPLHF. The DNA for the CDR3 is TGTGCCACCAGCAGTGCCCCCGGGACAGGGAATTCACCCCTCCACTTT. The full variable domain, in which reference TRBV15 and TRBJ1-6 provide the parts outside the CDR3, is DAMVIQNPRYQVTQFGKPVTLSCSQTLNHNVMYWYQQKSSQAPKLLFHYYDKDFNNEADTPDNFQSRRPNTSFCFLDIRSPGLGDTAMYLCATSSAPGTGNSPLHFGNGTRLTVT.

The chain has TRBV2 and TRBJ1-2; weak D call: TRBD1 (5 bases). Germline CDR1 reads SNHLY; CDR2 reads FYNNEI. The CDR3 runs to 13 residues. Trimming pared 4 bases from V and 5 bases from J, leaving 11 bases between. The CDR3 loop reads CASSGQGGYGYTF. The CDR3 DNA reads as TGTGCCAGCAGTGGGCAGGGAGGGTATGGCTACACCTTC.

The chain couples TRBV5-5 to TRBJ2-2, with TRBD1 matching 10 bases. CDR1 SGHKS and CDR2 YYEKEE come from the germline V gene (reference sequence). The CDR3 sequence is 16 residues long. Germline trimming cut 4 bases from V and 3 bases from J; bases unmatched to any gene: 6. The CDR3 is CASSDRGQGYTGELFF. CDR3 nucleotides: TGTGCCAGCAGCGACCGGGGACAGGGGTACACCGGGGAGCTGTTTTTT.

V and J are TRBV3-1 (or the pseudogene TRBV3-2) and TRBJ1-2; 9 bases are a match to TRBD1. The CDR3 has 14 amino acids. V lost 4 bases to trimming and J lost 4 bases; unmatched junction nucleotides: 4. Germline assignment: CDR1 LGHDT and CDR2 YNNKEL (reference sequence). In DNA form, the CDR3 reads TGTGCCAGCAGCCCCACGACAGGGGGCTATGGCTACACCTTC. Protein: CASSPTTGGYGYTF.

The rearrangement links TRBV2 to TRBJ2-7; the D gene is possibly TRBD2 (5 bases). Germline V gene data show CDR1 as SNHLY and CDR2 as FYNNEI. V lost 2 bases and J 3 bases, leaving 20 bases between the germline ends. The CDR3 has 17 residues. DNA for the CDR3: TGTGCCAGCAGTGAATTTCGTGGGATAAGCGGACTCTACGAGCAGTACTTC. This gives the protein CASSEFRGISGLYEQYF.

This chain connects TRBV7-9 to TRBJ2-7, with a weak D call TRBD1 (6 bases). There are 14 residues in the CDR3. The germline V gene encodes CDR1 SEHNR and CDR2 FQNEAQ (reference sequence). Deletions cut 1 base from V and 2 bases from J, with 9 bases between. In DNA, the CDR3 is TGTGCCAGCAGCTTAGGGCCAGGGGCCTACGAGCAGTACTTC. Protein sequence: CASSLGPGAYEQYF. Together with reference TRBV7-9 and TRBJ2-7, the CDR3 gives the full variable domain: DTGVSQNPRHKITKRGQNVTFRCDPISEHNRLYWYRQTLGQGPEFLTYFQNEAQLEKSRLLSDRFSAERPKGSFSTLEIQRTEQGDSAMYLCASSLGPGAYEQYFGPGTRLTVT.

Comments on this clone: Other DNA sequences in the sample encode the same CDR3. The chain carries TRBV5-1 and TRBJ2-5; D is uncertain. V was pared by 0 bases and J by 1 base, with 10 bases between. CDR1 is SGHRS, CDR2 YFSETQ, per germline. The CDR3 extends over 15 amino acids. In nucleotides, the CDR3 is TGCGCCAGCAGCTTGGGCACCGGCGGCCAAGAGACCCAGTACTTC. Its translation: CASSLGTGGQETQYF.

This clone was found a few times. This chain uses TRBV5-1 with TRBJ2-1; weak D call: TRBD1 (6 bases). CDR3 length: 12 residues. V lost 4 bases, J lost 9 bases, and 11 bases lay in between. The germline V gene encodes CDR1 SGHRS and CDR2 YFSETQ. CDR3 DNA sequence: TGCGCCAGCAGCGAGGGGGTACGTGAGCAGTTCTTC. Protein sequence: CASSEGVREQFF.

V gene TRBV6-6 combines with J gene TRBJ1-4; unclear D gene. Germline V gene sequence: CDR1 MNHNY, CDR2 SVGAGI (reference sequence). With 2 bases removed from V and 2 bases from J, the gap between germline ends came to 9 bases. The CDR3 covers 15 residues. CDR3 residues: CASSYQVVTNEKLFF. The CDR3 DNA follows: TGTGCCAGCAGTTACCAGGTCGTCACTAATGAAAAACTGTTTTTT.

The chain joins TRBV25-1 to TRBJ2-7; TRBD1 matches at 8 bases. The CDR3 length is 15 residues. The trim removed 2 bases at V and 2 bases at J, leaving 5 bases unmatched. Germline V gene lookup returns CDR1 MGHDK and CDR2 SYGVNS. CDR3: CASSEGTGRAYEQYF. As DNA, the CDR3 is TGTGCCAGCAGTGAAGGGACAGGTAGGGCCTACGAGCAGTACTTC.

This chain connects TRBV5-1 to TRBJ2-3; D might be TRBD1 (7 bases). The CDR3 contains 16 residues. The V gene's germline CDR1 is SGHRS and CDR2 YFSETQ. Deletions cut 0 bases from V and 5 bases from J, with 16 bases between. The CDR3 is CASSLAEDRRGDTQYF. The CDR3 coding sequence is TGCGCCAGCAGCTTGGCCGAGGACAGGAGGGGAGATACGCAGTATTTT.

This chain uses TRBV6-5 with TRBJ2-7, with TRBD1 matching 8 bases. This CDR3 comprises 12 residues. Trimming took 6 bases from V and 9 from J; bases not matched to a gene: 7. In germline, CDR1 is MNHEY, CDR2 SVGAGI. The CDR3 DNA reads TGTGCCAGCAGGGGGACTGGACAGGGGCAGTACTTC. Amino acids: CASRGTGQGQYF.